The 31 T cell receptor beta chains given below trace back to one sample, sequenced in a study of T-cell memory formation after mild COVID-19. TCRdb ran MiXCR on the 5' RACE reads and lists one entry per CDR3 protein. The data contain roughly 110,000 distinct CDR3 sequences, over 13% of them singletons. Sequencing was done on a sample of PBMCs or a T cell subset sorted from them (not recorded which). The receptors were gathered from a young man who had mild COVID-19 (a few samples of this study predate the infection). Cell type and time point are not known.

J is TRBJ2-7 and V is TRBV6-2 or TRBV6-3; no clear D. Germline V gives CDR1 MNHEY, CDR2 SVGEGT. Between the trimmed V and J ends, which lost 6 bases and 2 bases, there was a span of 8 bases. There are 12 residues in the CDR3. As DNA, the CDR3 is TGTGCCAGCAGCAAGATACCCTACGAGCAGTACGTC. It codes for CASSKIPYEQYV.

The sample holds many counts of this clonotype. This chain uses TRBV9 with TRBJ2-2; 10 nucleotides line up with TRBD1. The CDR3 is made up of 16 amino acids. Unmatched junction bases numbered 6, after V lost 4 bases and J lost 3 bases. Germline lookup yields CDR1 SGDLS and CDR2 YYNGEE. The CDR3 bases are TGTGCCAGCAGCCCCGGACAGGGGGGGGACACCGGGGAGCTGTTTTTT. Protein sequence: CASSPGQGGDTGELFF.

This clonotype was observed a handful of times. This chain uses TRBV28 with TRBJ2-1; D remains ambiguous. Germline CDR1 reads MDHEN; CDR2 reads SYDVKM. CDR3 length equals 15 residues. V lost 3 bases to trimming and J lost 1 base, with 10 bases between them. The CDR3 nucleotides are TGTGCCAGCAGTTTTCAGCGTAGGTCCTACAATGAGCAGTTCTTC. This codes for CASSFQRRSYNEQFF.

The rearrangement uses TRBV6-6 and TRBJ2-7; 7 bases fit TRBD2. CDR1 MNHNY and CDR2 SVGAGI come from the germline V gene (reference sequence). The CDR3 runs 15 residues. The trim removed 4 bases at V and 3 bases at J, leaving 9 bases unmatched. The CDR3: CASSSQSGVYYEQYF. As DNA, the CDR3 is TGTGCCAGCAGTTCTCAAAGCGGGGTCTACTACGAGCAGTACTTC.

This clonotype was recorded a few times. This rearrangement joins TRBV20-1 to TRBJ2-4; D is possibly TRBD1 (6 bases). Germline lookup yields CDR1 DFQATT and CDR2 SNEGSKA (reference sequence). The CDR3 consists of 13 residues. V dropped 2 bases and J dropped 4 bases, with 9 bases sitting between them. The CDR3 bases are TGCAGTGCTAGAAAAACAGGGAAAAACATTCAGTACTTC. Residues: CSARKTGKNIQYF.

The chain combines TRBV27 with TRBJ2-7; D remains unclear. V shed 6 bases and J shed 0 bases, with 9 bases lying between them. This CDR3 is built from 13 residues. CDR1 MNHEY and CDR2 SMNVEV come from the germline V gene (reference sequence). In nucleotides, the CDR3 is TGTGCCAGCAGCCTCCGGGCCTCCTACGAGCAGTACTTC. It encodes CASSLRASYEQYF.

This clonotype was seen repeatedly, ten times or more. This chain links TRBV7-9 with TRBJ1-1; D is ambiguous. CDR1 is SEHNR and CDR2 is FQNEAQ in the germline V gene (reference sequence). V was trimmed by 8 bases and J by 1 base, leaving 5 bases between them. The CDR3 contains 11 residues. CDR3 sequence (DNA): TGTGCCAGCGAGGGGAACACTGAAGCTTTCTTT. Its translation is CASEGNTEAFF. The complete variable domain, with remaining parts taken from reference TRBV7-9 and TRBJ1-1, reads DTGVSQNPRHKITKRGQNVTFRCDPISEHNRLYWYRQTLGQGPEFLTYFQNEAQLEKSRLLSDRFSAERPKGSFSTLEIQRTEQGDSAMYLCASEGNTEAFFGQGTRLTVV.

V and J are TRBV20-1 and TRBJ2-1; D may be TRBD1 or TRBD2 (5 bases each). Trimming left V 0 bases short and J 9 bases short, with 9 bases between. There are 12 residues in the CDR3. Germline CDR1 DFQATT, CDR2 SNEGSKA (reference sequence). The CDR3 coding sequence is TGCAGTGCTAGAGATCTAGGGACTGAGCAGTTCTTC. Translated: CSARDLGTEQFF.

This chain connects TRBV5-4 to TRBJ2-2; D is undetermined. The V end was cut by 0 bases, the J end by 4 bases, with 7 bases between. CDR1 is SGHNT and CDR2 is YYREEE in the germline V gene (reference sequence). The CDR3 is 14 amino acids. CDR3 protein: CASSLAVATGELFF. In DNA, the CDR3 is TGTGCCAGCAGCTTGGCGGTGGCCACCGGGGAGCTGTTTTTT.

This CDR3 reads CASSPRSYNEQFF. The CDR3 bases are TGTGCCAGCAGCCCCCGCTCCTACAATGAGCAGTTCTTC. The chain recombines TRBV9 with TRBJ2-1; D gene uncertain. V dropped 4 bases and J dropped 0 bases, with 5 bases sitting between them. CDR3 length: 13 residues. Germline CDR1 SGDLS, CDR2 YYNGEE.

The chain has TRBV4-2 and TRBJ2-3, with 11 bases identical to TRBD1. Trimming at V came to 1 base and at J to 4 bases, leaving 1 base not matched to a gene. The CDR3 totals 15 residues. Germline V lookup: CDR1 LGHNA, CDR2 YNFKEQ. The CDR3 DNA reads TGTGCCAGCAGCCAAGGGACAGGGGGCGCAGATACGCAGTATTTT. Translated, it gives CASSQGTGGADTQYF.

The CDR3 sequence is CASSWADSNYEQYF. In DNA form, the CDR3 reads TGTGCCAGCAGTTGGGCGGACAGCAATTACGAGCAGTACTTC. V and J are TRBV27 and TRBJ2-7, with D perhaps matching TRBD1 (6 bases). CDR3 length equals 14 residues. The ends were cut back, 4 bases at V and 4 bases at J, with 14 bases in the middle. Per germline, CDR1 MNHEY and CDR2 SMNVEV (reference sequence).

This clonotype was seen a handful of times. The CDR3 protein is CASSPTSGGRYNEQFF. DNA for the CDR3: TGTGCCAGCAGCCCGACTAGCGGGGGCCGCTACAATGAGCAGTTCTTC. This chain connects TRBV11-2 to TRBJ2-1; 12 bases are a match to TRBD2. V dropped 5 bases and J dropped 3; count of bases not matched to a gene: 5. CDR3 length: 16 amino acids. Germline CDR1 is SGHAT and CDR2 is FQNNGV.

This clonotype appeared a few times. This sequence joins TRBV9 and TRBJ2-1; 15 nucleotides match TRBD2. CDR1 and CDR2 (germline): SGDLS, YYNGEE. The CDR3 runs 17 residues. With 4 bases clipped from V and 2 bases from J, the junction kept 4 bases outside the gene matches. CDR3 DNA: TGTGCCAGCAGCCCCTGGACTAGCGGGGGGGCCTACAATGAGCAGTTCTTC. As protein: CASSPWTSGGAYNEQFF.

This sequence joins TRBV20-1 and TRBJ2-2; 12 bases align to TRBD2. CDR1 is DFQATT and CDR2 is SNEGSKA in the germline V gene (reference sequence). The CDR3 runs to 19 residues. V shed 5 bases and J 3 bases; nucleotides not matched to a gene: 16. This chain's CDR3 is CSARVQQGTSGRYTGELFF. CDR3 sequence (DNA): TGCAGTGCTCGGGTACAACAGGGAACTAGCGGGAGGTACACCGGGGAGCTGTTTTTT.

This chain uses TRBV29-1 with TRBJ2-1, with D perhaps TRBD2 (6 bases). CDR3 length: 16 amino acids. The germline V gene encodes CDR1 SQVTM and CDR2 ANQGSEA. V lost 6 bases and J lost 4, with 22 bases in between. The CDR3 bases are TGCAGCGTCGGGGGAGTGGAAACTAAAATTTACAATGAGCAGTTCTTC. Residues: CSVGGVETKIYNEQFF.

The V gene is TRBV12-3 or TRBV12-4, the J gene TRBJ2-2; 9 bases fit TRBD1. With V trimmed by 5 bases and J by 4 bases, 2 bases remained unmatched. CDR3 size: 14 residues. The CDR3 DNA reads TGTGCCAGCAGTAACAGGGGGCGCACCGGGGAGCTGTTTTTT. Amino acid sequence: CASSNRGRTGELFF.

This chain links TRBV7-9 with TRBJ2-3; 8 positions match TRBD2. From germline, CDR1 is SEHNR and CDR2 FQNEAQ (reference sequence). The V gene end was trimmed by 7 bases and the J gene end by 2 bases; junction bases not matched to a gene: 8. The CDR3 extends over 15 amino acids. Here the CDR3 DNA reads TGTGCCAGCATTGGTGTAGCGGGACACACAGATACGCAGTATTTT. This codes for CASIGVAGHTDTQYF.

This chain links TRBV7-9 with TRBJ2-3; no reliable D call. Trimming cost V 0 bases and J 9 bases, with 10 bases left between them. This CDR3 region has 13 residues. Looked up from germline, CDR1 is SEHNR and CDR2 is FQNEAQ (reference sequence). The DNA for the CDR3 is TGTGCCAGCAGCTTAGCGACACCTAACACGCAGTATTTT. It yields the protein CASSLATPNTQYF. The full variable domain, with the rest looked up from reference TRBV7-9 and TRBJ2-3, is DTGVSQNPRHKITKRGQNVTFRCDPISEHNRLYWYRQTLGQGPEFLTYFQNEAQLEKSRLLSDRFSAERPKGSFSTLEIQRTEQGDSAMYLCASSLATPNTQYFGPGTRLTVL.

This clonotype was counted between two and nine times. The chain employs TRBV7-2 and TRBJ1-4, with D possibly TRBD1 on 6 matching bases. Germline V CDR1 and CDR2: SGHTA, FQGNSA. This CDR3 region has 15 residues. Trimming took off 2 bases at V and 10 bases at J, with 17 bases between the two ends. CDR3 coding DNA: TGTGCCAGCAGCTTAATGGGTCCAGGGGAACGAAAACTGTTTTTT. This sequence encodes CASSLMGPGERKLFF.

This clonotype was seen ten or more times. J is TRBJ2-5 and V is TRBV6-2 or TRBV6-3; D assignment may be TRBD1 or TRBD2 (5 bases each). The CDR3 consists of 12 residues. Trimming stripped 11 bases from V and 7 bases from J, with 17 bases between. Germline CDR1 is MNHEY and CDR2 is SVGEGT. The DNA for the CDR3 is TGTGCCGCCACCGGGGCCGACGGGACCCAGTACTTC. Amino acid sequence: CAATGADGTQYF.

The V and J genes are TRBV2 and TRBJ2-7, with 7 bases lining up with TRBD2. The CDR3 extends over 15 amino acids. The V and J ends lost 2 bases and 2 bases, in that order; junction bases with no gene match: 6. Germline-derived CDR1 and CDR2 are SNHLY and FYNNEI. CDR3 DNA sequence: TGTGCCAGCAGTGAAACACCCGGGACTACCTACGAGCAGTACTTC. Its protein product is CASSETPGTTYEQYF. Full variable domain (rest looked up from reference TRBV2 and TRBJ2-7): EPEVTQTPSHQVTQMGQEVILRCVPISNHLYFYWYRQILGQKVEFLVSFYNNEISEKSEIFDDQFSVERPDGSNFTLKIRSTKLEDSAMYFCASSETPGTTYEQYFGPGTRLTVT.

The V and J genes are TRBV5-1 and TRBJ1-5; the D gene is possibly TRBD1 (6 bases). Per germline, CDR1 SGHRS and CDR2 YFSETQ. The CDR3 consists of 16 residues. V was cut by 0 bases and J by 2 bases, with 12 bases left in between. CDR3 in DNA: TGCGCCAGCAGCTTGGAAGGCAGGGGCGGCAATCAGCCCCAGCATTTT. This translates into CASSLEGRGGNQPQHF.

This clonotype showed up just a few times. The rearrangement joins TRBV5-6 to TRBJ2-1; 8 bases map to TRBD1. Germline V lookup: CDR1 SGHDT, CDR2 YYEEEE. The V and J ends lost 4 bases and 5 bases, in that order; junction bases with no gene match: 14. This CDR3 is 17 amino acids long. The CDR3 bases are TGTGCCAGCAGCCAATTACCCGGGACAGGATATAACAATGAGCAGTTCTTC. This translates into CASSQLPGTGYNNEQFF.

J is TRBJ2-1 and V is TRBV9, with 9 bases that match TRBD1. Trimming at V came to 3 bases and at J to 7 bases, leaving 11 bases not matched to a gene. The CDR3 totals 16 residues. Germline V lookup: CDR1 SGDLS, CDR2 YYNGEE. The CDR3 DNA is TGTGCCAGCAGCGCAGCCCCCGGGACAGGGTCTAATGAGCAGTTCTTC. Translating it yields CASSAAPGTGSNEQFF.

The chain employs TRBV7-2 and TRBJ2-3, with D perhaps TRBD1 (5 bases). Per germline, CDR1 SGHTA and CDR2 FQGNSA. The V end was cut by 0 bases, the J end by 2 bases, with 12 bases between. The CDR3 has 16 amino acids. Written as DNA, the CDR3 is TGTGCCAGCAGCTTAGCTCTAGGGGCTGACACAGATACGCAGTATTTT. Its protein is CASSLALGADTDTQYF.

The CDR3 sequence is CASSLNPAGGSYNEQFF. As DNA, the CDR3 is TGTGCCAGCAGCTTAAACCCCGCAGGGGGATCCTACAATGAGCAGTTCTTC. V and J are TRBV7-3 and TRBJ2-1; 7 nucleotides match TRBD1. With 1 base clipped from V and 1 base from J, the junction kept 7 bases outside the gene matches. This CDR3 spans 17 amino acids. Germline loops: CDR1 SGHTA, CDR2 FQGTGA.

In this sample, this clonotype turned up a few times. J is TRBJ2-5 and V is TRBV7-2; 10 bases align to TRBD2. Trimming at V came to 8 bases and at J to 4 bases, leaving 7 bases not matched to a gene. The CDR3 consists of 14 residues. Per germline, CDR1 SGHTA and CDR2 FQGNSA. CDR3 protein: CASGERGGRETQYF. The CDR3 DNA reads as TGTGCCAGCGGGGAGCGGGGGGGCAGAGAGACCCAGTACTTC.

This chain links TRBV5-1 with TRBJ1-1; D remains ambiguous. Germline V gene lookup returns CDR1 SGHRS and CDR2 YFSETQ. V was clipped by 4 bases and J by 0 bases, with 10 bases between them. This CDR3 has 14 amino acids. In nucleotides, the CDR3 is TGCGCCAGCAGCCTGCATACGGTGAACACTGAAGCTTTCTTT. This codes for CASSLHTVNTEAFF.

This clonotype has a handful of counts. The V gene is TRBV12-3 or TRBV12-4, the J gene TRBJ2-7; D possibly corresponds to TRBD1 (5 bases). The CDR3 runs 14 residues. The ends were cut back, 3 bases at V and 4 bases at J, with 13 bases in the middle. For the CDR3, the DNA is TGTGCCAGCAGTTTGGTAGGGGTTCGGTACGAGCAGTACTTC. Translation gives CASSLVGVRYEQYF.

This clonotype was picked up one time. The chain is built from TRBV7-2 and TRBJ2-2; D may correspond to TRBD1 or TRBD2 (6 bases each). The V and J ends lost 4 bases and 7 bases respectively, with 16 bases between them. The CDR3 sequence is 15 residues long. Germline values: CDR1 SGHTA, CDR2 FQGNSA. The CDR3 protein is CASSSQGRINGELFF. The DNA for the CDR3 is TGTGCCAGCAGCTCGCAGGGGAGGATAAACGGGGAGCTGTTTTTT.